This record concerns one T cell receptor beta chain sequence. This entry comes from a study of blood T cell repertoires in COVID-19. The overall study: Specimens from acute and convalescent COVID-19 originated in the United States, Italy and Spain.

Trimming cost V 0 bases and J 6 bases, with 18 bases left between them. The CDR3 consists of 17 residues. Germline V gives CDR1 SGHRS, CDR2 YFSETQ. Produced via immunoSEQ multiplex PCR; TCRdb's table is partial and in-frame only. The profile shows about 70,000 clones, 85% to 90% of them singletons. Sequenced material: peripheral blood. The chain links TRBV5-1 to TRBJ1-4; perhaps TRBD1 as D (6 bases). This receptor was obtained from a human donor in a cohort sampled during active COVID-19. The CDR3 nucleotides read TGCGCCAGCAGCTTGGACCTGGGGGCCGCGGGGGATGAAAAACTGTTTTTT. The encoded protein is CASSLDLGAAGDEKLFF.